The 12 T cell receptor beta chains below all came from one sample that was sequenced in a study of shared clonotypes between healthy human individuals. Assay: immunoSEQ multiplex PCR; the TCRdb copy retains only in-frame clones and omits some. The data contain 1.5 million to 1.9 million clones, 95% to 99% of them seen just once; the ten biggest clones take up about 0.45%. The sample taken for sequencing was naive CD4+ T cells sorted from blood. Subset denoted: CD45RA+ positively selected. The receptor source for this set is a man aged 30 to 39 in good health.

The chain recombines TRBV18 with TRBJ2-1, with 9 bases that match TRBD1. The CDR3 loop spans 16 amino acids. Germline V gives CDR1 KGHSH, CDR2 LQKENI. Germline trimming cut 3 bases from V and 4 bases from J; bases unmatched to any gene: 7. CDR3 region: CASSPLPGTGYNEQFF. The CDR3 DNA reads as TGTGCCAGCTCACCCCTCCCCGGGACAGGGTACAATGAGCAGTTCTTC.

The rearrangement uses TRBV7-2 and TRBJ1-3; D is ambiguous. Trimming took 5 bases from V and 2 from J, leaving 13 bases between them. This CDR3 comprises 15 residues. Germline CDR1 reads SGHTA; CDR2 reads FQGNSA. The DNA of the CDR3 is TGTGCCAGCAGCCGTAGCGTAGTGACTGGAAACACCATATATTTT. Translation gives CASSRSVVTGNTIYF.

The chain employs TRBV14 and TRBJ2-7, with D perhaps matching TRBD1 (5 bases). Germline CDR1 SGHDN, CDR2 FVKESK. Trimming cost V 4 bases and J 3 bases, with 10 bases left between them. The CDR3 consists of 13 residues. CDR3: CASSPDSYYEQYF. Written as DNA, the CDR3 is TGTGCCAGCAGCCCCGACAGTTACTACGAGCAGTACTTC.

As concerns this clone: The same CDR3 can be traced to other DNA sequences in this sample. This chain uses TRBV29-1 with TRBJ1-1; no clear D gene. The CDR3 consists of 8 residues. V was cut by 7 bases and J by 10 bases, with 7 bases left in between. Germline V lookup: CDR1 SQVTM, CDR2 ANQGSEA. CDR3 nucleotide sequence: TGCAGCGCTGCTGGAGCTTTCTTT. This gives the protein CSAAGAFF.

The chain links TRBV4-3 to TRBJ2-7, with D unclear. CDR3 size: 16 residues. V lost 0 bases, J lost 6 bases, and 18 bases lay in between. Germline values: CDR1 LGHNA, CDR2 YSLEER. CDR3 DNA sequence: TGCGCCAGCAGCCAAGAGATCGGTGGCTTTGGGCCCGAGCAGTACTTC. Translation: CASSQEIGGFGPEQYF.

The chain couples TRBV6-5 to TRBJ2-1, with 8 bases fitting TRBD2. The ends lost 2 bases at V and 2 bases at J; junction bases unmatched: 2. The CDR3 runs to 15 residues. The germline CDR1 and CDR2 sequences are MNHEY and SVGAGI. The CDR3 coding sequence is TGTGCCAGCAGTTACCGGGAGGGCCCCTACAATGAGCAGTTCTTC. Translated, it gives CASSYREGPYNEQFF.

This chain uses TRBV7-2 with TRBJ2-7; 12 nucleotides align to TRBD2. CDR1 and CDR2 from the germline V gene are SGHTA and FQGNSA. The CDR3 has 19 amino acids. V lost 7 bases to trimming and J lost 2 bases; unmatched junction nucleotides: 18. The chain's CDR3 is CASTKRGASGRVSAYEQYF. In nucleotides, the CDR3 is TGTGCCAGCACCAAGAGGGGGGCTAGCGGGAGGGTATCCGCCTACGAGCAGTACTTC.

This clone was observed a single time. This rearrangement joins TRBV18 to TRBJ2-7; D is perhaps TRBD2 (6 bases). The ends were cut back, 6 bases at V and 4 bases at J, with 16 bases in the middle. CDR3 length equals 14 residues. Looked up from germline, CDR1 is KGHSH and CDR2 is LQKENI. Here the CDR3 reads CASSRDSGEYEQYF. CDR3 coding DNA: TGTGCCAGCTCTAGGGATAGCGGAGAATACGAGCAGTACTTC.

This chain connects TRBV19 to TRBJ2-1; the D is unclear. Germline lookup yields CDR1 LNHDA and CDR2 SQIVND (reference sequence). The V and J ends lost 3 bases and 6 bases respectively, with 12 bases between them. This CDR3 spans 14 amino acids. As DNA, the CDR3 is TGTGCCAGTAGTATCCGGTTCCAGAGCAATGAGCAGTTCTTC. This translates into CASSIRFQSNEQFF.

CDR3 in DNA: TGTGCCAGCAGCTTTCAGCAGGACTCCTACGAGCAGTACTTC. This translates into CASSFQQDSYEQYF. The chain carries TRBV7-9 and TRBJ2-7; unclear D gene. Germline V gene lookup returns CDR1 SEHNR and CDR2 FQNEAQ (reference sequence). The germline V and J ends were trimmed by 3 bases and 0 bases, with 9 bases remaining between them. This CDR3 comprises 14 residues.

The V and J genes are TRBV29-1 and TRBJ1-1; D uncertain. Trimming removed 4 bases from V and 0 bases from J, with 9 bases in between. This CDR3 has 13 residues. Germline V CDR1 and CDR2: SQVTM, ANQGSEA. The CDR3: CSVAGWMNTEAFF. In nucleotides, the CDR3 is TGCAGCGTTGCGGGGTGGATGAACACTGAAGCTTTCTTT.

This clone appeared a single time. The chain employs TRBV29-1 and TRBJ2-2; D not resolved. V shed 6 bases and J shed 6 bases, with 11 bases lying between them. Germline V lookup: CDR1 SQVTM, CDR2 ANQGSEA. The CDR3 length is 12 residues. CDR3 sequence reads: CSVGFGAGELFF. DNA for the CDR3: TGCAGCGTGGGATTTGGCGCCGGGGAGCTGTTTTTT.